The rows below give T cell receptor beta chains drawn from one sample of a study of T cells in narcolepsy. The protocol was immunoSEQ multiplex PCR, while the TCRdb copy is restricted to in-frame clones and leaves out a portion. This table holds about 3,400 clones, approximately 59% found once. Sequencing used CD45RA- memory CD8+ T cells from PBMCs. These receptors came from a human donor with narcolepsy. CDR3s include the opening cysteine and the closing phenylalanine or tryptophan. Fields, in order: clone size, J gene, D gene, V gene, CDR3 protein, CDR3 DNA. The D gene is left open where the match is weak. Where a row states a size, it is once, few, many or the class of an expanded clone; other rows omit it.

>-|TRBJ1-3|-|TRBV10-1
CASRPAGSGNTIYF
TGCGCCAGCAGACCCGCAGGGTCCGGAAACACCATATATTTT
>-|TRBJ1-1|TRBD1|TRBV7-8
CASSLSGQGFAEAFF
TGTGCCAGCAGCTTGTCGGGACAGGGATTCGCTGAAGCTTTCTTT
>-|TRBJ1-3|TRBD1|TRBV7-6
CASSVGQGGINTIYF
TGTGCCAGCAGCGTAGGACAGGGAGGGATAAACACCATATATTTT
>few|TRBJ1-5|-|TRBV5-4
CASSPGPLGQPQHF
TGCGCCAGCAGTCCGGGCCCGTTAGGTCAGCCCCAGCATTTT
>-|TRBJ1-5|TRBD1|TRBV4-1
CASSPTGDDQPQHF
TGCGCCAGCAGCCCAACAGGGGATGATCAGCCCCAGCATTTT
>-|TRBJ2-5|-|TRBV9
CASSFRGRETQYF
TGTGCCAGCAGCTTCAGGGGTAGGGAGACCCAGTACTTC
>-|TRBJ2-7|-|TRBV5-6
CASSFRNSYEQYF
TGTGCCAGCAGCTTCAGAAACTCCTACGAGCAGTACTTC
>-|TRBJ1-1|-|TRBV25-1
CASSEYGGLGPEAFF
TGTGCCAGCAGTGAATACGGGGGGCTGGGCCCCGAAGCTTTCTTT
>few|TRBJ1-2|-|TRBV9
CASSVSVNREPYGYTF
TGTGCCAGCAGCGTATCGGTCAACAGGGAACCATATGGCTACACCTTC
>-|TRBJ1-1|TRBD1|TRBV15
CATSRVPTGGSTEAFF
TGTGCCACCAGCAGAGTCCCCACAGGGGGTAGCACTGAAGCTTTCTTT
>once|TRBJ1-2|-|TRBV2
CASNLYPGAGGYTF
TGTGCCAGCAACCTATACCCAGGGGCGGGTGGCTACACCTTC
>few|TRBJ2-1|TRBD1|TRBV19
CASSITPGTGEDEQFF
TGTGCCAGTAGTATAACGCCCGGGACAGGGGAGGATGAGCAGTTCTTC
>few|TRBJ1-4|-|TRBV7-9
CASSLEQGMEKLFF
TGTGCCAGCAGCTTAGAACAGGGCATGGAAAAACTGTTTTTT
>-|TRBJ2-5|TRBD2|TRBV4-2
CASSQSSGGAETQYF
TGTGCCAGCAGCCAGTCTAGCGGGGGGGCCGAGACCCAGTACTTC
>few|TRBJ1-4|-|TRBV5-8
CASPPASNEKLFF
TGTGCCAGCCCCCCTGCGTCGAATGAAAAACTGTTTTTT
>-|TRBJ2-2|TRBD2|TRBV9
CASSASTSFPGELFF
TGTGCCAGCAGCGCATCGACTAGCTTCCCCGGGGAGCTGTTTTTT
>-|TRBJ2-7|-|TRBV4-2
CASSAGREQYF
TGTGCCAGCAGCGCGGGGCGGGAGCAGTACTTC
>once|TRBJ1-2|-|TRBV5-6
CASSLAGRNYGHTF
TGTGCCAGCAGCTTGGCCGGGCGTAACTATGGCCACACCTTC
>-|TRBJ1-1|TRBD1|TRBV18
CASAPPGGGLAAFF
TGTGCCAGCGCACCACCGGGAGGGGGCTTGGCAGCTTTCTTT
>-|TRBJ1-1|-|TRBV28
CASSPPRENTEAFF
TGTGCCAGCAGCCCTCCCAGGGAGAACACTGAAGCTTTCTTT
>-|TRBJ2-7|-|TRBV5-3
CASSLQGFGVEQYF
TGTGCCAGCAGCCTGCAGGGTTTTGGAGTGGAGCAGTACTTC
>-|TRBJ2-7|TRBD1|TRBV7-6
CASSVGQGYEQYF
TGTGCCAGCAGCGTGGGACAGGGCTACGAGCAGTACTTC
>-|TRBJ2-1|-|TRBV4-2
CASSQDQYNEQFF
TGTGCCAGCAGCCAGGACCAATACAATGAGCAGTTCTTC
>-|TRBJ1-2|-|TRBV7-9
CASSLANRDGYTF
TGTGCCAGCAGCTTAGCGAACAGGGATGGCTACACCTTC
>-|TRBJ2-1|TRBD1|TRBV6-1
CASIGTGLNEQFF
TGTGCCAGCATTGGGACAGGGCTCAATGAGCAGTTCTTC
>-|TRBJ2-7|-|TRBV5-5
CASSLYQGASYEQYF
TGTGCCAGCAGCTTGTATCAGGGAGCCTCCTACGAGCAGTACTTC
>-|TRBJ1-3|-|TRBV28
CASSWRGSGNTIYF
TGTGCCAGCAGCTGGAGGGGCTCTGGAAACACCATATATTTT
>few|TRBJ2-5|-|TRBV9
CASSASGAKNQETQYF
TGTGCCAGCAGCGCCTCAGGGGCGAAAAACCAAGAGACCCAGTACTTC
>few|TRBJ2-1|TRBD2|TRBV4-3
CASSQEGTSLYNEQFF
TGCGCCAGCAGCCAAGAGGGGACTAGCCTCTACAATGAGCAGTTCTTC
>-|TRBJ2-7|-|TRBV7-2
CASSLGHTSYEQYF
TGTGCCAGCAGCTTAGGGCACACCTCCTACGAGCAGTACTTC
>-|TRBJ2-1|TRBD2|TRBV19
CASSMLAGANEQFF
TGTGCCAGTAGTATGCTAGCGGGGGCAAATGAGCAGTTCTTC
>-|TRBJ2-5|-|TRBV9
CASSVEGIGETQYF
TGTGCCAGCAGCGTAGAAGGGATAGGGGAGACCCAGTACTTC
>-|TRBJ2-3|TRBD1|TRBV14
CASSQTRLTGGKVTDTQYF
TGTGCCAGCAGCCAGACACGATTGACAGGGGGTAAAGTGACAGATACGCAGTATTTT
>-|TRBJ2-1|-|TRBV9
CASSLGQLNEQFF
TGTGCCAGCAGCCTAGGGCAGCTCAATGAGCAGTTCTTC
>few|TRBJ1-5|-|TRBV5-6
CARSTWGRGAYNQPQHF
TGTGCCCGCAGCACTTGGGGGCGGGGGGCTTACAATCAGCCCCAGCATTTT
>-|TRBJ1-5|-|TRBV13
CASSEAGYSNQPQHF
TGTGCCAGCAGTGAAGCGGGGTATAGCAATCAGCCCCAGCATTTT
>-|TRBJ1-4|-|TRBV6-5
CASSTPRGVNEKLFF
TGTGCCAGCAGTACCCCCAGGGGCGTTAATGAAAAACTGTTTTTT
>-|TRBJ1-2|-|TRBV23-1
CASSQEQGSVLGYTF
TGCGCCAGCAGCCAAGAGCAGGGTTCCGTCCTTGGCTACACCTTC
>few|TRBJ1-5|-|TRBV4-1
CASSPGARQPQHF
TGCGCCAGCAGCCCCGGGGCTAGACAGCCCCAGCATTTT
>-|TRBJ2-3|TRBD1|TRBV12-5
CASGLPDRGPQDTQYF
TGTGCTAGTGGTTTGCCCGACAGGGGCCCTCAAGATACGCAGTATTTT
>-|TRBJ1-3|-|TRBV4-1
CASSQEGGPSTGNTIYF
TGCGCCAGCAGCCAAGAGGGGGGACCCTCGACTGGAAACACCATATATTTT
>-|TRBJ1-2|-|TRBV7-9
CASSLALTESYGYTF
TGTGCCAGCAGCTTAGCCCTGACAGAATCCTATGGCTACACCTTC
>-|TRBJ2-2|TRBD1|TRBV6-4
CASSPGQGGAGELFF
TGTGCCAGCAGTCCCGGACAGGGGGGCGCCGGGGAGCTGTTTTTT
>-|TRBJ1-6|-|TRBV11-3
CASSYPYLRGRESPLHF
TGTGCCAGCAGCTACCCCTATTTACGGGGGCGGGAATCACCCCTCCACTTT
>-|TRBJ1-1|-|TRBV6-1
CASSEVPVNTEAFF
TGTGCCAGCAGTGAAGTGCCAGTTAACACTGAAGCTTTCTTT
>few|TRBJ2-1|TRBD2|TRBV27
CASSLSAGGRYNEQFF
TGTGCCAGCAGTTTATCGGCGGGGGGAAGATACAATGAGCAGTTCTTC
>once|TRBJ1-2|TRBD1|TRBV29-1
CSVADTGGHGYTF
TGCAGCGTCGCCGATACAGGGGGCCATGGCTACACCTTC
>-|TRBJ2-2|-|TRBV4-1
CASSQDRHVTGELFF
TGCGCCAGCAGCCAAGATCGTCACGTAACCGGGGAGCTGTTTTTT
>-|TRBJ2-3|-|TRBV4-1
CASSQEPPPGRVLTDTQYF
TGCGCCAGCAGCCAAGAGCCCCCACCCGGGCGGGTACTCACAGATACGCAGTATTTT
>-|TRBJ2-7|TRBD2|TRBV5-4
CASSYGLAGSSYEQYF
TGTGCCAGCAGCTACGGACTAGCGGGCTCCTCCTACGAGCAGTACTTC
>-|TRBJ2-2|-|TRBV9
CASSGGFPGELFF
TGTGCCAGCAGCGGAGGGTTTCCCGGGGAGCTGTTTTTT
>large|TRBJ2-3|-|TRBV2
CASGHLSTDTQYF
TGTGCCAGCGGGCACCTTAGCACAGATACGCAGTATTTT
>few|TRBJ1-4|-|TRBV6-6
CASSTPRGVNEKLFF
TGTGCCAGCAGTACCCCCAGGGGCGTTAATGAAAAACTGTTTTTT
>few|TRBJ1-6|-|TRBV10-3
CAIGMGTYNSPLHF
TGTGCCATCGGCATGGGGACCTATAATTCACCCCTCCACTTT
>-|TRBJ1-5|-|TRBV5-4
CASSTWGRGAYNQPQHF
TGTGCCAGCAGCACTTGGGGGCGGGGGGCTTACAATCAGCCCCAGCATTTT
>-|TRBJ2-1|TRBD1|TRBV6-4
CASSEQGNSFNEQFF
TGTGCCAGCAGTGAACAGGGGAACTCTTTCAATGAGCAGTTCTTC